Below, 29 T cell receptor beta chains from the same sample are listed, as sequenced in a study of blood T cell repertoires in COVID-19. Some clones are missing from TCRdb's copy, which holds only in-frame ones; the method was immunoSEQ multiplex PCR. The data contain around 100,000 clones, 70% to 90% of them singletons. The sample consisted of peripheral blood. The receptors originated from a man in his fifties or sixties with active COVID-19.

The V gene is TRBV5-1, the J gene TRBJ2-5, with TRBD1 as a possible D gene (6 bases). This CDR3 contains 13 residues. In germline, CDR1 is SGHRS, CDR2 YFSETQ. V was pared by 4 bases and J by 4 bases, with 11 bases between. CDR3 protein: CASSGDRPETQYF. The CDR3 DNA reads TGCGCCAGCAGCGGCGACAGGCCAGAGACCCAGTACTTC.

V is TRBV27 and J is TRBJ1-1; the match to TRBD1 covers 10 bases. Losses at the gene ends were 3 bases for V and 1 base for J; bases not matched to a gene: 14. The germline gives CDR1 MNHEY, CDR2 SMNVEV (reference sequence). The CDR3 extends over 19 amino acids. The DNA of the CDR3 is TGTGCCAGCAGTTTTTCGGGGACAGGGGTGATAGGGTCGAACACTGAAGCTTTCTTT. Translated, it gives CASSFSGTGVIGSNTEAFF.

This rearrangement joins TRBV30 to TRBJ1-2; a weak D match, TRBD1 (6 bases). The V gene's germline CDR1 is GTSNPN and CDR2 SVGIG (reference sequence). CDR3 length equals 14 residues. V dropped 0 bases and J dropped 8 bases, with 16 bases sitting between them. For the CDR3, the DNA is TGTGCCTGGAGTGTGGGGGGGGCGTCTCCGGGCTACACCTTC. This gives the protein CAWSVGGASPGYTF.

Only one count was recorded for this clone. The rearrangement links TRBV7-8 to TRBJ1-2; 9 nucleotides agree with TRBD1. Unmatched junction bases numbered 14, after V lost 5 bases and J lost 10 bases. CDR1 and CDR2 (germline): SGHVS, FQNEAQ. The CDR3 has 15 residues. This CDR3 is CASSPQSGTGTNYTF. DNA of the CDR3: TGTGCCAGCAGCCCTCAGAGCGGGACAGGGACGAACTACACCTTC.

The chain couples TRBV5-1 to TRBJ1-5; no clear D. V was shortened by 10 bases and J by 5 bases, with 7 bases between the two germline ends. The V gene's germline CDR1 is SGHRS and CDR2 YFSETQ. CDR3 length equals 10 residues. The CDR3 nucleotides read TGCGCCCCCCCAGATCAGCCCCAGCATTTT. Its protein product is CAPPDQPQHF.

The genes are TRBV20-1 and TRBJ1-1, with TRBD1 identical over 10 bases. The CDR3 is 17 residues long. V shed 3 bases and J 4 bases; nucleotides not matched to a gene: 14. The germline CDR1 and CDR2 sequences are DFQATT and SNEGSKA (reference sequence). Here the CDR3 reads CSASRPRGQGIGTEAFF. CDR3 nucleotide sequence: TGCAGTGCTAGTAGACCCCGGGGACAGGGGATAGGCACTGAAGCTTTCTTT.

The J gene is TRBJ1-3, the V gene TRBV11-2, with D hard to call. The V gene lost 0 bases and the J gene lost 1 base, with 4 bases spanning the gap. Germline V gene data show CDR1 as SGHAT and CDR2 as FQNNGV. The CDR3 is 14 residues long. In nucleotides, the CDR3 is TGTGCCAGCAGCTTAGATAGATCTGGAAACACCATATATTTT. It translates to CASSLDRSGNTIYF. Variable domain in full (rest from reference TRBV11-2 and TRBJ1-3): EAGVAQSPRYKIIEKRQSVAFWCNPISGHATLYWYQQILGQGPKLLIQFQNNGVVDDSQLPKDRFSAERLKGVDSTLKIQPAKLEDSAVYLCASSLDRSGNTIYFGEGSWLTVV.

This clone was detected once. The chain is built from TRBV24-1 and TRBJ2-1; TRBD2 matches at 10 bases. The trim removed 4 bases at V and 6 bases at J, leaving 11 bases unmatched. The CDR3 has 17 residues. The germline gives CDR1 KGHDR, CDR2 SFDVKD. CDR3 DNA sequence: TGTGCCACCAGTGACGCTAGCGGGGGCGAAATCCTCAATGAGCAGTTCTTC. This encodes CATSDASGGEILNEQFF.

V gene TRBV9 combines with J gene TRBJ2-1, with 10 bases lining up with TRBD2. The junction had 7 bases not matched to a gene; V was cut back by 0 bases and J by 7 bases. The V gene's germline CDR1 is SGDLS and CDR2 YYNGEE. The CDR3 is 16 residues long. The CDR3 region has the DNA TGTGCCAGCAGCGTAGCTGAGCGGGGGGGCCGGAATGAGCAGTTCTTC. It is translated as CASSVAERGGRNEQFF.

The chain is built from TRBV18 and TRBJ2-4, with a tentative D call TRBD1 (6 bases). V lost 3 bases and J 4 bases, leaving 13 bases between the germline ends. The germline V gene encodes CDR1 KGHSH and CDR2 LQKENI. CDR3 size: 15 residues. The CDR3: CASSPGGRGKNIQYF. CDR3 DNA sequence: TGTGCCAGCTCACCGGGCGGCAGGGGTAAAAACATTCAGTACTTC. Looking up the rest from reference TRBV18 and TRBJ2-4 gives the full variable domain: NAGVMQNPRHLVRRRGQEARLRCSPMKGHSHVYWYRQLPEEGLKFMVYLQKENIIDESGMPKERFSAEFPKEGPSILRIQQVVRGDSAAYFCASSPGGRGKNIQYFGAGTRLSVL.

CDR3 amino acids: CASSYGGTKGFDGYTF. CDR3 DNA: TGTGCCAGCAGTTACGGGGGGACCAAGGGGTTCGATGGCTACACCTTC. J is TRBJ1-2 and V is TRBV6-5; the D gene is possibly TRBD1 (5 bases). The V end was cut by 2 bases, the J end by 6 bases, with 19 bases between. The CDR3 length is 16 residues. Per germline, CDR1 MNHEY and CDR2 SVGAGI.

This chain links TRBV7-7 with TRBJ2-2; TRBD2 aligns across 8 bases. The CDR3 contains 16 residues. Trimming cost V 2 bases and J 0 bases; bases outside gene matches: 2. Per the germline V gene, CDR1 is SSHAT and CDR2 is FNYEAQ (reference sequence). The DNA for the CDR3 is TGTGCCAGCAGCTTAAACGGGGGGGCGAACACCGGGGAGCTGTTTTTT. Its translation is CASSLNGGANTGELFF.

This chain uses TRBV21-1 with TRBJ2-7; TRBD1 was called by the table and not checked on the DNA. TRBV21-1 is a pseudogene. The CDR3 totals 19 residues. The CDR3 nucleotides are TGTGCCAGCGGCGAATACCTTCCTACCTTCGGACAGGCTTCCTACGAGCAGTACTTC. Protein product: CASGEYLPTFGQASYEQYF.

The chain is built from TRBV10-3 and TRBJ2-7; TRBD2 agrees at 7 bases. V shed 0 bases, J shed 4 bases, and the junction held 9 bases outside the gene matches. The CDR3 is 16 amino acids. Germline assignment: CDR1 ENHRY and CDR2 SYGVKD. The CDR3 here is CAISESHRGGWYEQYF. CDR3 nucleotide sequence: TGTGCCATCAGTGAGTCGCATAGGGGAGGGTGGTACGAGCAGTACTTC.

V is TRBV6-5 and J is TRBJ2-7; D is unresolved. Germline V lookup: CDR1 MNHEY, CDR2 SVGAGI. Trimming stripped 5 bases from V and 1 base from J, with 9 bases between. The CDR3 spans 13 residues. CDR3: CASSTDPSYEQYF. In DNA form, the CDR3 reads TGTGCCAGCAGTACAGACCCATCCTACGAGCAGTACTTC.

The CDR3 DNA follows: TGTGCCAGCAGCCAATGGAACAGAAACGAGCAGTACTTC. Translating it yields CASSQWNRNEQYF. The chain combines TRBV3-1 (or the pseudogene TRBV3-2) with TRBJ2-7; D not resolved. Germline V gives CDR1 LGHDT, CDR2 YNNKEL (reference sequence). V lost 2 bases and J lost 5, with 10 bases in between. This CDR3 contains 13 residues.

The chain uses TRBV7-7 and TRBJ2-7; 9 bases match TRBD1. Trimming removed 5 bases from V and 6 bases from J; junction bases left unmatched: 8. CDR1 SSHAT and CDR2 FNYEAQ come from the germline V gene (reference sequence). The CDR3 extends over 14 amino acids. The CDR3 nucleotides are TGTGCCAGCAGCCCAACGACAGGGGGGTCCGAGCAGTACTTC. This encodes CASSPTTGGSEQYF.

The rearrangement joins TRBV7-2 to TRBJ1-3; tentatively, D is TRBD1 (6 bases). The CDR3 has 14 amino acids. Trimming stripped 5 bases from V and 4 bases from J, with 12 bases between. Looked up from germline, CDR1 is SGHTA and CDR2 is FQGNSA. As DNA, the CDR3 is TGTGCCAGCAGCCGGACGACAGGCGGAAACACCATATATTTT. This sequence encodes CASSRTTGGNTIYF. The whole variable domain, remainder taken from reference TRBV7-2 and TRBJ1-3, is GAGVSQSPSNKVTEKGKDVELRCDPISGHTALYWYRQSLGQGLEFLIYFQGNSAPDKSGLPSDRFSAERTGGSVSTLTIQRTQQEDSAVYLCASSRTTGGNTIYFGEGSWLTVV.

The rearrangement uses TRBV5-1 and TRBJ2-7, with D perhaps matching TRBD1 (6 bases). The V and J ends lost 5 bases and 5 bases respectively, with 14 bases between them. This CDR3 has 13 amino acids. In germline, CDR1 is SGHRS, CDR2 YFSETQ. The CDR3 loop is CASSRTGYHEQYF. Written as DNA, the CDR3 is TGCGCCAGCAGTCGCACAGGGTACCACGAGCAGTACTTC.

CDR3: CASSPRGSNQPQHF. CDR3 nucleotide sequence: TGTGCCAGCAGCCCGAGAGGGTCCAATCAGCCCCAGCATTTT. The chain joins TRBV7-2 to TRBJ1-5; D not certain. V was shortened by 5 bases and J by 3 bases, with 11 bases between the two germline ends. The CDR3 extends over 14 amino acids. Germline V gives CDR1 SGHTA, CDR2 FQGNSA.

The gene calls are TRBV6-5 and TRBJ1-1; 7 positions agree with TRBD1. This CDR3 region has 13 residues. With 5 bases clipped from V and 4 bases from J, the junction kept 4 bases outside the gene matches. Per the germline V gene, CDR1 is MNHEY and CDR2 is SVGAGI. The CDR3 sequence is CASSQGVGTEAFF. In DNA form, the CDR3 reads TGTGCCAGCAGTCAGGGGGTTGGCACTGAAGCTTTCTTT.

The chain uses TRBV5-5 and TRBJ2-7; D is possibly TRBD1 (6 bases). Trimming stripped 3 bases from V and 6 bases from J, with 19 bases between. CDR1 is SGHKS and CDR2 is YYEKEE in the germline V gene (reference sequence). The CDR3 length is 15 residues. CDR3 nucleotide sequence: TGTGCCAGCAGCTGGCCGGTGAGGGGGAACGGCGAGCAGTACTTC. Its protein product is CASSWPVRGNGEQYF.

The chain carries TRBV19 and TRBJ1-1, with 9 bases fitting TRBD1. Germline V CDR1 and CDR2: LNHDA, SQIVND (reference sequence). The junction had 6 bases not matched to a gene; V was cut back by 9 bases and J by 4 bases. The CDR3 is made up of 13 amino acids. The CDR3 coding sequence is TGTGCCAGCCACAGGGGGCGCGGCACTGAAGCTTTCTTT. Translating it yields CASHRGRGTEAFF.

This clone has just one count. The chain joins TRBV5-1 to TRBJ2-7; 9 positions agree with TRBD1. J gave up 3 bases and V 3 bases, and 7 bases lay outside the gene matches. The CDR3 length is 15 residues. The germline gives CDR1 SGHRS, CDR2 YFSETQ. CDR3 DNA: TGCGCCAGCAGCTCGATAACAGGGGGCAACTACGAGCAGTACTTC. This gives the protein CASSSITGGNYEQYF.

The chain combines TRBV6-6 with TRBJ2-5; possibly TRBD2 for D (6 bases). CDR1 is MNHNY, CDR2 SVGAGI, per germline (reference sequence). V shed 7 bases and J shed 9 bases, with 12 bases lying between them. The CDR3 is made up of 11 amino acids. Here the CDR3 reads CASTLSGAQYF. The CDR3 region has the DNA TGTGCCAGCACTTTGTCGGGAGCCCAGTACTTC.

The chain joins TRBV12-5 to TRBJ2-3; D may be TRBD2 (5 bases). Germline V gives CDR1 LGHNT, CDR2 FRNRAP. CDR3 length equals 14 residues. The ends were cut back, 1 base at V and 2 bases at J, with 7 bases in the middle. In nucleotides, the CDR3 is TGTGCTAGTGGTTTGGGACTAACCACAGATACGCAGTATTTT. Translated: CASGLGLTTDTQYF.

CDR3 loop: CASSVVWSSYEQYF. CDR3 in DNA: TGTGCCAGCAGCGTAGTGTGGAGCTCCTACGAGCAGTACTTC. The chain joins TRBV7-9 to TRBJ2-7, with D uncertain. The CDR3 consists of 14 residues. CDR1 and CDR2 (germline): SEHNR, FQNEAQ (reference sequence). V lost 5 bases to trimming and J lost 0 bases, with 11 bases between them.

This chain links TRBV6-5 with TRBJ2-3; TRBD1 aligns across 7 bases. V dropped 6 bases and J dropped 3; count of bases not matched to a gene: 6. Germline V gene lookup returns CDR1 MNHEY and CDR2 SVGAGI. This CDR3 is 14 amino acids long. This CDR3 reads CASREGAGTDTQYF. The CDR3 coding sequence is TGTGCCAGCAGAGAGGGGGCAGGGACAGATACGCAGTATTTT.

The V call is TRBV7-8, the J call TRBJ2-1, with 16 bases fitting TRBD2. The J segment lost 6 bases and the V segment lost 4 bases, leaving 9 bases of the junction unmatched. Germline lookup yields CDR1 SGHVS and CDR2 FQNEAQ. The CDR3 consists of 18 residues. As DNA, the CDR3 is TGTGCCAGCAGCTCTGGGACTAGCGGGGGGGCCGGGTTCAATGAGCAGTTCTTC. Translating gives CASSSGTSGGAGFNEQFF.